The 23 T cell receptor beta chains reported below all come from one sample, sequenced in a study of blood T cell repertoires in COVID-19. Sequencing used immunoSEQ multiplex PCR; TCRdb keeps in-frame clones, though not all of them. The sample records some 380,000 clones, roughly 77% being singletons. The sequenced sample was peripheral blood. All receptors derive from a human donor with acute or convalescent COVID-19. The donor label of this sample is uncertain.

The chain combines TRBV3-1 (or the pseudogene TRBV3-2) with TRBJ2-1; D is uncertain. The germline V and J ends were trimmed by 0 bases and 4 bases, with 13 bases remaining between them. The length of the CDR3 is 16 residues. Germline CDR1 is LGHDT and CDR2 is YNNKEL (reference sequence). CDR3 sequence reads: CASSQDRSRRYNEQFF. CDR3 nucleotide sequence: TGTGCCAGCAGCCAAGATCGGTCTAGAAGATACAATGAGCAGTTCTTC.

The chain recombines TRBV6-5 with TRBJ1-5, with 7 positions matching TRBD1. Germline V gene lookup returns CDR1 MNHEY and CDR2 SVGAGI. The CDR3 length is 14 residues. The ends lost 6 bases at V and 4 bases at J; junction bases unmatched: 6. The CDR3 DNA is TGTGCCAGCAGCCAACAGGGGCAGAATCAGCCCCAGCATTTT. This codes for CASSQQGQNQPQHF.

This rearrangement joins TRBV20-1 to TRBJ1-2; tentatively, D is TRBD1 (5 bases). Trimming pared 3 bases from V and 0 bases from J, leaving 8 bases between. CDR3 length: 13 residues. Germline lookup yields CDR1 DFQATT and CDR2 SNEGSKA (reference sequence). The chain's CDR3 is CSASSGANYGYTF. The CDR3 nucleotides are TGCAGTGCTAGTTCGGGGGCTAACTATGGCTACACCTTC.

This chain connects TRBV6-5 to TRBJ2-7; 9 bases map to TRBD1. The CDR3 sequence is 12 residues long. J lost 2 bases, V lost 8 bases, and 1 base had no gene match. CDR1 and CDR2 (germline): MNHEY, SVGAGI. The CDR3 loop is CASWDRAYEQYF. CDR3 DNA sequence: TGTGCCAGCTGGGACAGGGCCTACGAGCAGTACTTC.

This chain's CDR3 is CASKEAGTNSNQPQHF. CDR3 nucleotides: TGTGCCAGCAAGGAAGCCGGGACAAATAGCAATCAGCCCCAGCATTTT. The chain combines TRBV28 with TRBJ1-5; D is perhaps TRBD1 (6 bases). The germline CDR1 and CDR2 sequences are MDHEN and SYDVKM. The CDR3 contains 16 residues. V lost 7 bases, J lost 0 bases, and 16 bases lay in between.

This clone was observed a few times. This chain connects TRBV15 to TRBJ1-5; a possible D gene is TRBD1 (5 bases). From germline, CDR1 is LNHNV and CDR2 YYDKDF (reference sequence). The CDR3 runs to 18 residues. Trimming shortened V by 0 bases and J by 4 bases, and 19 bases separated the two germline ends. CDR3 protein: CATSRDPPGRGRNQPQHF. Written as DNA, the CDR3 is TGTGCCACCAGCAGAGACCCACCGGGACGGGGGAGGAATCAGCCCCAGCATTTT.

CDR3 region: CASSEALGSSYNSPLHF. The CDR3 DNA is TGTGCCAGCAGTGAGGCCCTGGGGAGCTCCTATAATTCACCCCTCCACTTT. This chain uses TRBV2 with TRBJ1-6; D is unresolved. This CDR3 has 17 residues. Looked up from germline, CDR1 is SNHLY and CDR2 is FYNNEI. V was clipped by 3 bases and J by 0 bases, with 12 bases between them.

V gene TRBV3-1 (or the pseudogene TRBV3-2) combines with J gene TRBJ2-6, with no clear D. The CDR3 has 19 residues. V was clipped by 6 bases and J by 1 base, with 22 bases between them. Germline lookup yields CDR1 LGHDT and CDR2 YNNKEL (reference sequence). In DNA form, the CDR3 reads TGTGCCAGCAGTCCCTCGGAAAGAGCCCTCGGGTCTGGGGCCAACGTCCTGACTTTC. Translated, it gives CASSPSERALGSGANVLTF.

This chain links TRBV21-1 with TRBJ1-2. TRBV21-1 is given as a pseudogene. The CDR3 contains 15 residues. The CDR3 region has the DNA TGTGCCAGCAGCTTGGCTCTAACAGAGCGGTATGGCTACACCTTC. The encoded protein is CASSLALTERYGYTF.

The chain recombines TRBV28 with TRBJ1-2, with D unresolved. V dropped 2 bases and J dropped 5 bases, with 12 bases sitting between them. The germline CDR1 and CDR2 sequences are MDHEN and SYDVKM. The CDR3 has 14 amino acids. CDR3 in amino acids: CASSLSTGPYGYTF. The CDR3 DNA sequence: TGTGCCAGCAGTTTAAGTACGGGTCCATATGGCTACACCTTC.

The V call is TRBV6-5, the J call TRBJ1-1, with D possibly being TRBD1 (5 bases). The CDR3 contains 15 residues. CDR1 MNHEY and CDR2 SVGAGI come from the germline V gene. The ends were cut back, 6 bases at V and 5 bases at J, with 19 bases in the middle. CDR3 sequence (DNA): TGTGCCAGCAGGGCGGGTCGGGGGATGAGGACTGAAGCTTTCTTT. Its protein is CASRAGRGMRTEAFF.

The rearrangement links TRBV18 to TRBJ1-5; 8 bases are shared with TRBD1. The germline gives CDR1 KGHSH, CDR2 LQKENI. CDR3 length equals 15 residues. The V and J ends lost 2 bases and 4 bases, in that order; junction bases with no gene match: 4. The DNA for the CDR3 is TGTGCCAGCTCACCAGGGACAGGAGTTAATCAGCCCCAGCATTTT. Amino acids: CASSPGTGVNQPQHF.

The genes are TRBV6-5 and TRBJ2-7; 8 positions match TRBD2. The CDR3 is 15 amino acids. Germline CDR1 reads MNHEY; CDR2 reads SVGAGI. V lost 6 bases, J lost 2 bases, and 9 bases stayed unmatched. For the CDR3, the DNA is TGTGCCAGCAGCCCCACGGGGGGGGCCGCCTACGAGCAGTACTTC. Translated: CASSPTGGAAYEQYF.

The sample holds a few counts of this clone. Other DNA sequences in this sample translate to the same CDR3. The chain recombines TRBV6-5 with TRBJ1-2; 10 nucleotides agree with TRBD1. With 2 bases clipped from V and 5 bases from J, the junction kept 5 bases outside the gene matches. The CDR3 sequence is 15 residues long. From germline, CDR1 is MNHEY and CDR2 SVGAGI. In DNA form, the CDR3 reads TGTGCCAGCAGTTACGGGACAGGGGATTCGTATGGCTACACCTTC. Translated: CASSYGTGDSYGYTF.

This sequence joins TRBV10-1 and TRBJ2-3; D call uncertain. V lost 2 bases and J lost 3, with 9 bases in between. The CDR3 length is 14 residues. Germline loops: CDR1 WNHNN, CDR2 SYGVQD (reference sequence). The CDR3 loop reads CASSEPHLTDTQYF. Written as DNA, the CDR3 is TGCGCCAGCAGTGAGCCCCATCTAACAGATACGCAGTATTTT.

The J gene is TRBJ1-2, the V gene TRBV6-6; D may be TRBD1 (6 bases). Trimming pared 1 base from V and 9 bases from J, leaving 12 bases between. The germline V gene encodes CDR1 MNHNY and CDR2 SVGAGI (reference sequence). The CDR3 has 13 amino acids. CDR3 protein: CASSYFYRESYTF. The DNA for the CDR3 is TGTGCCAGCAGTTACTTTTACAGGGAAAGCTACACCTTC.

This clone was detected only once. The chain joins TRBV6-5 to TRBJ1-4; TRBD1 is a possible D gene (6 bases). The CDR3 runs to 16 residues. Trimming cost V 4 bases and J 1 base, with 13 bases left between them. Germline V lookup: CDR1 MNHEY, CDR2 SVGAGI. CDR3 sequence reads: CASSSSTGLTNEKLFF. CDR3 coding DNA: TGTGCCAGCAGTTCCTCCACAGGGTTAACTAATGAAAAACTGTTTTTT.

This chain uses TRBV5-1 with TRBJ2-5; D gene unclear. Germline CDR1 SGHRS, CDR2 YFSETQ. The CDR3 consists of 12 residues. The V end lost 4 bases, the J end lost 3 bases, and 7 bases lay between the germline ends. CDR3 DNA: TGCGCCAGCAGCCCGTATGAAGAGACCCAGTACTTC. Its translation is CASSPYEETQYF.

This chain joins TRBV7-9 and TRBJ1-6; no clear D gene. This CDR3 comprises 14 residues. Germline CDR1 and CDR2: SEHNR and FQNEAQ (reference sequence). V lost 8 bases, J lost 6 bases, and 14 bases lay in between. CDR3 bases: TGTGCCAGCGGCTGGGGAGACATTAATTCACCCCTCCACTTT. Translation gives CASGWGDINSPLHF. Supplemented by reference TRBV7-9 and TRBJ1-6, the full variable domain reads DTGVSQNPRHKITKRGQNVTFRCDPISEHNRLYWYRQTLGQGPEFLTYFQNEAQLEKSRLLSDRFSAERPKGSFSTLEIQRTEQGDSAMYLCASGWGDINSPLHFGNGTRLTVT.

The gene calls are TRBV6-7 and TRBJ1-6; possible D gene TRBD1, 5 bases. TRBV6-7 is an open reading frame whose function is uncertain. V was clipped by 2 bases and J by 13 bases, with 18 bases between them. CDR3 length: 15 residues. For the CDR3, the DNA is TGTGCCAGCAGTTACCTTAATAACCGACAGCTCCCCCTCCACTTT. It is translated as CASSYLNNRQLPLHF.

CDR3 in DNA: TGCGCCAGCAGCTTGACAGGGTCGGGGAACACTGAAGCTTTCTTT. Translating it yields CASSLTGSGNTEAFF. V usage is TRBV5-1 and J usage is TRBJ1-1; possible D gene TRBD1, 6 bases. Germline V lookup: CDR1 SGHRS, CDR2 YFSETQ. V was clipped by 1 base and J by 1 base, with 11 bases between them. This CDR3 has 15 amino acids.

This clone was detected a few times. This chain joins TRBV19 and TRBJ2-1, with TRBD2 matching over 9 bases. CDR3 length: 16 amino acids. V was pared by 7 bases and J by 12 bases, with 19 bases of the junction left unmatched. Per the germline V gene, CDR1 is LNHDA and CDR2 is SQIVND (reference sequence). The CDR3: CASNAGGVAPFLRQFF. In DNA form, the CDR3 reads TGTGCCAGTAACGCGGGGGGGGTAGCGCCTTTTCTTAGGCAGTTCTTC.

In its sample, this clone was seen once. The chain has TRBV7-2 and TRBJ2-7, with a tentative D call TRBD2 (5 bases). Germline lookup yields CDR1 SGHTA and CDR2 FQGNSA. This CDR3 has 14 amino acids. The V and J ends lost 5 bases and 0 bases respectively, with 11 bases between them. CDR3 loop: CASSPRRDSYEQYF. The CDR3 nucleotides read TGTGCCAGCAGCCCGCGCCGGGACTCCTACGAGCAGTACTTC.